What follows are 30 T cell receptor beta chains derived from one specimen sequenced in a study of T cell responses to AZD1222 COVID-19 vaccine. The data were produced by immunoSEQ multiplex PCR, yet TCRdb's version contains in-frame clones alone and is incomplete. This sample has roughly 97,000 clones, with 75% to 90% found just once. The sample consisted of peripheral blood, taken on day 0 of AZD1222 vaccination. The receptor set was obtained from an adult in good health.

This chain joins TRBV21-1 and TRBJ1-6; the D call TRBD1 from the table was never checked on the DNA. TRBV21-1 has pseudogene status. The CDR3 has 19 amino acids. The CDR3, as DNA: TGTGCCAGCAGCTCTCCACAGGGTACCCAAAGCTCCTATAATTCACCCCTCCACTTT. Its protein is CASSSPQGTQSSYNSPLHF.

V gene TRBV7-3 combines with J gene TRBJ2-5; possible D gene TRBD2, 7 bases. This CDR3 has 15 residues. V was trimmed by 5 bases and J by 1 base, leaving 14 bases between them. CDR1 is SGHTA and CDR2 is FQGTGA in the germline V gene. The CDR3 loop is CASSLSGGAQETQYF. The CDR3 coding sequence is TGTGCCAGCAGCCTTAGTGGGGGGGCCCAAGAGACCCAGTACTTC. Combining the CDR3 with reference TRBV7-3 and TRBJ2-5 gives the whole variable domain GAGVSQTPSNKVTEKGKYVELRCDPISGHTALYWYRQSLGQGPEFLIYFQGTGAADDSGLPNDRFFAVRPEGSVSTLKIQRTERGDSAVYLCASSLSGGAQETQYFGPGTRLLVL.

J is TRBJ2-5 and V is TRBV7-9, with a tentative D call TRBD1 (5 bases). V was pared by 0 bases and J by 2 bases, with 13 bases between. In germline, CDR1 is SEHNR, CDR2 FQNEAQ (reference sequence). The CDR3 sequence is 16 residues long. As DNA, the CDR3 is TGTGCCAGCAGCTTAGCCGGCAGGGCCGGGCAAGAGACCCAGTACTTC. It codes for CASSLAGRAGQETQYF.

The rearrangement joins TRBV4-1 to TRBJ1-2; D call uncertain. This CDR3 contains 14 residues. Germline-derived CDR1 and CDR2 are MGHRA and YSYEKL. Trimming removed 4 bases from V and 4 bases from J, with 13 bases in between. The CDR3 bases are TGCGCCAGCAGCCCTACACCCACGCCCTATGGCTACACCTTC. Its translation: CASSPTPTPYGYTF.

The chain combines TRBV6-5 with TRBJ2-7; D gene unclear. Germline CDR1 is MNHEY and CDR2 is SVGAGI. CDR3 length: 14 residues. The ends were cut back, 1 base at V and 1 base at J, with 8 bases in the middle. CDR3 sequence reads: CASSYFGQSYEQYF. The CDR3 DNA follows: TGTGCCAGCAGTTACTTCGGGCAGTCCTACGAGCAGTACTTC.

The genes are TRBV6-5 and TRBJ1-1; D is undetermined. This CDR3 has 15 amino acids. Germline V CDR1 and CDR2: MNHEY, SVGAGI. V was pared by 0 bases and J by 11 bases, with 19 bases between. CDR3 region: CASSYSKIGVEWAFF. The CDR3 nucleotides are TGTGCCAGCAGTTACTCGAAGATCGGGGTCGAGTGGGCTTTCTTT.

The V and J genes are TRBV7-3 and TRBJ2-5; TRBD2 is a possible D gene (6 bases). With 5 bases removed from V and 1 base from J, the gap between germline ends came to 17 bases. The CDR3 consists of 16 residues. Germline loops: CDR1 SGHTA, CDR2 FQGTGA. The CDR3 is CASSPNGGYSQETQYF. DNA of the CDR3: TGTGCCAGCAGCCCGAATGGGGGGTACTCCCAAGAGACCCAGTACTTC.

The rearrangement uses TRBV12-5 and TRBJ1-2, with D tentatively TRBD1 (6 bases). Germline lookup yields CDR1 LGHNT and CDR2 FRNRAP. There are 13 residues in the CDR3. The V end lost 1 base, the J end lost 4 bases, and 7 bases lay between the germline ends. The CDR3 coding sequence is TGTGCTAGTGGTTTGGGGGGGGCCTATGGCTACACCTTC. Translating gives CASGLGGAYGYTF.

This rearrangement joins TRBV12-3 or TRBV12-4 to TRBJ1-2, with D hard to call. This CDR3 has 13 amino acids. Deletions cut 7 bases from V and 2 bases from J, with 11 bases between. The CDR3 protein is CASTPTENYGYTF. The CDR3 DNA is TGTGCCAGCACCCCGACTGAGAACTATGGCTACACCTTC.

About this clone: Different DNA sequences within this sample yield the same CDR3. The CDR3 nucleotides are TGTGCCAGCAGCTCGACGGTGAACACTGAAGCTTTCTTT. Translating gives CASSSTVNTEAFF. The rearrangement links TRBV7-3 to TRBJ1-1, with D hard to call. With 4 bases removed from V and 0 bases from J, the gap between germline ends came to 6 bases. This CDR3 contains 13 residues. Germline CDR1 reads SGHTA; CDR2 reads FQGTGA.

The chain uses TRBV15 and TRBJ2-3; weak D call: TRBD1 (5 bases). This CDR3 region has 16 residues. Looked up from germline, CDR1 is LNHNV and CDR2 is YYDKDF (reference sequence). With 4 bases removed from V and 5 bases from J, the gap between germline ends came to 19 bases. The CDR3 here is CATSIQGDSGVDTQYF. For the CDR3, the DNA is TGTGCCACCAGCATCCAAGGGGATAGTGGGGTAGATACGCAGTATTTT.

In this sample, this clone turned up once. The V and J genes are TRBV5-4 and TRBJ2-2, with TRBD1 matching 8 bases. Germline assignment: CDR1 SGHNT and CDR2 YYREEE (reference sequence). V dropped 2 bases and J dropped 3; count of bases not matched to a gene: 3. This CDR3 is 15 amino acids long. This CDR3 is CASSLGTGHTGELFF. The CDR3 DNA follows: TGTGCCAGCAGCTTAGGGACAGGACACACCGGGGAGCTGTTTTTT.

The chain combines TRBV12-5 with TRBJ2-7, with TRBD1 as a possible D gene (5 bases). Looked up from germline, CDR1 is LGHNT and CDR2 is FRNRAP. Trimming took off 0 bases at V and 5 bases at J, with 17 bases between the two ends. CDR3 size: 16 residues. CDR3 DNA sequence: TGTGCTAGTGGTTTGGTACTGGGGCCTCGATCGGACGAGCAGTACTTC. Protein product: CASGLVLGPRSDEQYF.

The rearrangement joins TRBV19 to TRBJ1-5, with D uncertain. Germline V gene data show CDR1 as LNHDA and CDR2 as SQIVND (reference sequence). CDR3 length: 15 residues. V lost 3 bases to trimming and J lost 0 bases, with 9 bases between them. The CDR3 is CASSMGGYSNQPQHF. In DNA form, the CDR3 reads TGTGCCAGTAGTATGGGTGGATATAGCAATCAGCCCCAGCATTTT.

This rearrangement joins TRBV9 to TRBJ2-5, with D possibly TRBD1 on 6 matching bases. CDR1 SGDLS and CDR2 YYNGEE come from the germline V gene. With 1 base removed from V and 4 bases from J, the gap between germline ends came to 17 bases. The CDR3 length is 16 residues. In DNA form, the CDR3 reads TGTGCCAGCAGCGTATTTTCGGACACCAGGGGAGAGACCCAGTACTTC. It codes for CASSVFSDTRGETQYF.

V usage is TRBV5-8 and J usage is TRBJ2-5, with a tentative D call TRBD2 (7 bases). The germline V gene has CDR1 SGHTS and CDR2 YDEGEE. V was cut by 0 bases and J by 4 bases, with 16 bases left in between. This CDR3 contains 16 residues. The CDR3: CASSLVSGGALETQYF. CDR3 in DNA: TGTGCCAGCAGCTTGGTTTCGGGGGGCGCATTAGAGACCCAGTACTTC. The full variable domain, rest sourced from reference TRBV5-8 and TRBJ2-5, is EAGVTQSPTHLIKTRGQQATLRCSPISGHTSVYWYQQALGLGLQFLLWYDEGEERNRGNFPPRFSGRQFPNYSSELNVNALELEDSALYLCASSLVSGGALETQYFGPGTRLLVL.

The rearrangement uses TRBV29-1 and TRBJ1-1; TRBD1 agrees at 8 bases. V lost 6 bases and J lost 0; bases outside the gene matches: 6. The CDR3 loop spans 14 amino acids. In germline, CDR1 is SQVTM, CDR2 ANQGSEA. CDR3 sequence reads: CSVPNRGMNTEAFF. The CDR3 DNA reads TGCAGCGTGCCAAACAGGGGGATGAACACTGAAGCTTTCTTT.

On this clone: One junction end does not reproduce the germline sequence, and a read error may be involved. The V gene is TRBV6-5, the J gene TRBJ1-1; D might be TRBD1 (6 bases). Germline V gene data show CDR1 as MNHEY and CDR2 as SVGAGI. CDR3 length equals 15 residues. CDR3 in amino acids: CASCYGGPRRTEAFF. The DNA for the CDR3 is TGTGCCAGCTGTTATGGGGGCCCGCGCAGAACTGAAGCTTTCTTT.

Only one count was recorded for this clone. V gene TRBV5-6 combines with J gene TRBJ2-7; 8 bases are a match to TRBD1. V trimming: 3 bases; J trimming: 5 bases; junction bases outside the gene matches: 7. The CDR3 totals 14 residues. Germline V gives CDR1 SGHDT, CDR2 YYEEEE. This CDR3 is CASSYIPGGNEQYF. The CDR3 nucleotides read TGTGCCAGCAGCTATATTCCAGGGGGCAACGAGCAGTACTTC.

The chain recombines TRBV6-5 with TRBJ2-1; D remains unclear. The CDR3 extends over 15 amino acids. The germline V gene encodes CDR1 MNHEY and CDR2 SVGAGI. V was clipped by 8 bases and J by 8 bases, with 22 bases between them. As DNA, the CDR3 is TGTGCCAGCGCCTCCCCATCCTCTTCAAAGGATGAGCAGTTCTTC. Translation gives CASASPSSSKDEQFF.

The chain has TRBV6-6 and TRBJ2-7; D gene unclear. Trimming cost V 5 bases and J 0 bases, with 11 bases left between them. The length of the CDR3 is 14 residues. Germline loops: CDR1 MNHNY, CDR2 SVGAGI (reference sequence). The CDR3: CASSTPQSSYEQYF. CDR3 DNA sequence: TGTGCCAGCAGTACCCCCCAGAGCTCCTACGAGCAGTACTTC.

The CDR3 sequence is CASSYSISGGFTDTQYF. The CDR3 nucleotides are TGTGCCAGCAGTTACTCGATCAGTGGGGGTTTCACAGATACGCAGTATTTT. The chain uses TRBV6-2 or TRBV6-3 and TRBJ2-3; perhaps D is TRBD1 or TRBD2 (5 bases each). Trimming stripped 0 bases from V and 2 bases from J, with 15 bases between. This CDR3 is built from 17 residues. The germline CDR1 and CDR2 sequences are MNHEY and SVGEGT.

V is TRBV10-3 and J is TRBJ1-2, with a possible D match to TRBD1 (6 bases). Germline-derived CDR1 and CDR2 are ENHRY and SYGVKD. V lost 0 bases, J lost 4 bases, and 15 bases lay in between. CDR3 length: 16 amino acids. DNA of the CDR3: TGTGCCATCAGTGAGTCGGCAGGGGCGCGGTCCTATGGCTACACCTTC. It codes for CAISESAGARSYGYTF.

This chain connects TRBV2 to TRBJ2-7; a weak D match, TRBD1 (6 bases). The CDR3 contains 12 residues. Germline CDR1 SNHLY, CDR2 FYNNEI. The V and J ends lost 4 bases and 3 bases respectively, with 7 bases between them. The CDR3 region is CASSADSYEQYF. The CDR3 DNA is TGTGCCAGCAGTGCGGACAGCTACGAGCAGTACTTC.

V is TRBV12-5 and J is TRBJ1-1; D gene ambiguous. This CDR3 region has 12 residues. Germline loops: CDR1 LGHNT, CDR2 FRNRAP. V gave up 1 base and J gave up 7 bases, with 7 bases separating them. The CDR3 DNA follows: TGTGCTAGTGGTTTGGGGGGAAATGAAGCTTTCTTT. Protein sequence: CASGLGGNEAFF.

CDR3 sequence (DNA): TGTGCCAGCAGTTACAGGGGATCACACGAGCAGTACTTC. The encoded protein is CASSYRGSHEQYF. The chain is built from TRBV6-2 or TRBV6-3 and TRBJ2-7; maybe TRBD1 (5 bases). CDR3 length: 13 residues. V was clipped by 2 bases and J by 5 bases, with 10 bases between them. Germline V gene sequence: CDR1 MNHEY, CDR2 SVGEGT.

The table lists this clone with a count of one. The chain links TRBV4-1 to TRBJ2-1; 12 bases are a match to TRBD2. This CDR3 spans 18 amino acids. Germline trimming cut 0 bases from V and 7 bases from J; bases unmatched to any gene: 10. Per the germline V gene, CDR1 is MGHRA and CDR2 is YSYEKL. The CDR3 loop reads CASSQDGASGGAINEQFF. DNA for the CDR3: TGCGCCAGCAGCCAAGACGGGGCTAGCGGGGGGGCCATAAATGAGCAGTTCTTC.

CDR3 sequence: CASSTRTGTESTDTQYF. CDR3 nucleotide sequence: TGTGCCAGCTCAACCCGGACAGGGACTGAAAGCACAGATACGCAGTATTTT. V gene TRBV18 combines with J gene TRBJ2-3; TRBD1 aligns across 8 bases. Per the germline V gene, CDR1 is KGHSH and CDR2 is LQKENI. Losses at the gene ends were 5 bases for V and 0 bases for J; bases not matched to a gene: 10. The CDR3 extends over 17 amino acids.

The chain recombines TRBV5-8 with TRBJ1-2, with 11 bases that match TRBD1. This CDR3 is 15 amino acids long. CDR1 and CDR2 (germline): SGHTS, YDEGEE. V lost 3 bases and J lost 4; bases outside the gene matches: 5. The CDR3: CASSSDGTGGYGYTF. For the CDR3, the DNA is TGTGCCAGCAGCTCGGATGGGACAGGGGGCTATGGCTACACCTTC.

This chain connects TRBV6-6 to TRBJ1-2, with 7 bases lining up with TRBD1. The trim removed 7 bases at V and 1 base at J, leaving 9 bases unmatched. The CDR3 loop spans 15 amino acids. Looked up from germline, CDR1 is MNHNY and CDR2 is SVGAGI (reference sequence). The CDR3 reads CASNSPGDSNYGYTF. In nucleotides, the CDR3 is TGTGCCAGCAACTCCCCTGGGGACAGTAACTATGGCTACACCTTC.